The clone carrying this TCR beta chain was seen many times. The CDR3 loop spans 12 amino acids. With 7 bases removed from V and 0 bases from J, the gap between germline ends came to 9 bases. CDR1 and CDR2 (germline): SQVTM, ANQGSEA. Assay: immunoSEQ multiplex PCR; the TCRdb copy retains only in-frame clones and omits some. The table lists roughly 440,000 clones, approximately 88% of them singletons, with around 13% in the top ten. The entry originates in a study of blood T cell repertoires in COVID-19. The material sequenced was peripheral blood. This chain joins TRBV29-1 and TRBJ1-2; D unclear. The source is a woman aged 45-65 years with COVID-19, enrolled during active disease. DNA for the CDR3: TGCAGCGCCGGAGGAGCTAACTATGGCTACACCTTC. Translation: CSAGGANYGYTF.